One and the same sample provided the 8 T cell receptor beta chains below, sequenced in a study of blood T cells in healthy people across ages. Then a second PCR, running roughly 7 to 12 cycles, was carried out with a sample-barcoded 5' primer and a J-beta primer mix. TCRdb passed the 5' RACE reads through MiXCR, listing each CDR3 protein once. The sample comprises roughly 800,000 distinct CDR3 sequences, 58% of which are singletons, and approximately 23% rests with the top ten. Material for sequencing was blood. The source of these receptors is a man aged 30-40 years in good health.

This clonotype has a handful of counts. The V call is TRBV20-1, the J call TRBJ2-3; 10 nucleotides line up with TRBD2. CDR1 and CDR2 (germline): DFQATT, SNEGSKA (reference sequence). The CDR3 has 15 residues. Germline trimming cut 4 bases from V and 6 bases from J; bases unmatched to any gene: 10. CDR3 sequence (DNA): TGCAGTGCTACTCCTAGCGGGGGACCTCCTGATACGCAGTATTTT. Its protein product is CSATPSGGPPDTQYF.

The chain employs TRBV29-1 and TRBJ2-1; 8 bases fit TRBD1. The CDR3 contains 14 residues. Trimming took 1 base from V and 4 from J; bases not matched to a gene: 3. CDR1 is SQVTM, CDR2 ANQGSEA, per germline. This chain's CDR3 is CSVEGQGRYNEQFF. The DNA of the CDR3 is TGCAGCGTTGAAGGACAGGGGAGGTACAATGAGCAGTTCTTC.

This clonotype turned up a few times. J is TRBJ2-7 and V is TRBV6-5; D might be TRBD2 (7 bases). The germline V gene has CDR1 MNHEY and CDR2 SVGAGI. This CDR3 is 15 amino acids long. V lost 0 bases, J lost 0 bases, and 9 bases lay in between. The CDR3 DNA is TGTGCCAGCAGTTACTCGAGGGGGGGCTCCTACGAGCAGTACTTC. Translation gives CASSYSRGGSYEQYF.

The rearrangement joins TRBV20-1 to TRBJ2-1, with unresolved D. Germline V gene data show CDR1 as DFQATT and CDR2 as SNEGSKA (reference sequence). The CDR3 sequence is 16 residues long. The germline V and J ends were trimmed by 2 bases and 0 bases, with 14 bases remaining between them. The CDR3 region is CSARTLVPSSYNEQFF. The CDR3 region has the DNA TGCAGTGCTAGAACCCTAGTGCCTTCCTCCTACAATGAGCAGTTCTTC.

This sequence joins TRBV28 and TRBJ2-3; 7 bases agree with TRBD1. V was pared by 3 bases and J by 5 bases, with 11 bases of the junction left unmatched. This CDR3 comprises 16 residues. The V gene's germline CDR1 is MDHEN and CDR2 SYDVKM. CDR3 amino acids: CASSLPYRGVVDTQYF. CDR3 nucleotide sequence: TGTGCCAGCAGTTTGCCCTACAGGGGTGTTGTAGATACGCAGTATTTT.

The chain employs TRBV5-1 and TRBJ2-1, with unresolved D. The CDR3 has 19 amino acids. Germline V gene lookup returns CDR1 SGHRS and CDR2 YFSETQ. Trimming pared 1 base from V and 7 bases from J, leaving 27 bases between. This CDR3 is CASSLNWVSISPAQNEQFF. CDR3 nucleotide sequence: TGCGCCAGCAGCTTGAATTGGGTCTCGATCTCCCCGGCCCAAAATGAGCAGTTCTTC.

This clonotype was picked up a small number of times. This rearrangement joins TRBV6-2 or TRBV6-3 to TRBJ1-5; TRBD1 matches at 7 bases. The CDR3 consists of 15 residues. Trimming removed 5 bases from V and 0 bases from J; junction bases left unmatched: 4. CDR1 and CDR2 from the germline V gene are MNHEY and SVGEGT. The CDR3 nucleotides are TGTGCCAGCAGTCGGACAGGTCATAGCAATCAGCCCCAGCATTTT. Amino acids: CASSRTGHSNQPQHF.

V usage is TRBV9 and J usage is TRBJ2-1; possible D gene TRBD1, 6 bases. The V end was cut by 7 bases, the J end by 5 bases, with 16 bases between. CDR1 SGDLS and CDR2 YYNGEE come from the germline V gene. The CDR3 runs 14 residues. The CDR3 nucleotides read TGTGCCAGCTCAGGGGCCGGTTCCGACAATGAGCAGTTCTTC. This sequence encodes CASSGAGSDNEQFF.